A single sample is the source of the 2 T cell receptor beta chains below, sequenced in a study of T cell responses to AZD1222 COVID-19 vaccine. Libraries were prepared by immunoSEQ multiplex PCR; TCRdb keeps only in-frame clonotypes and omits some of them. This table holds about 39,000 clones, approximately 88% found once. This specimen consisted of peripheral blood, obtained 28 days after the second dose of the MenACWY control vaccine. Source of these receptors: an adult who received the MenACWY meningococcal vaccine as a control.

This chain uses TRBV28 with TRBJ1-6; TRBD1 might be the D (5 bases). CDR3 length: 15 residues. V gave up 6 bases and J gave up 7 bases, with 16 bases separating them. Germline V CDR1 and CDR2: MDHEN, SYDVKM. Written as DNA, the CDR3 is TGTGCCAGCAGAAATTCGCAGGGTACCAATTCACCCCTCCACTTT. Translated, it gives CASRNSQGTNSPLHF.

The CDR3 region has the DNA TGTGCCAGCAGCTTGGCGGGGTCCTGGTCTGGAAACACCATATATTTT. This gives the protein CASSLAGSWSGNTIYF. V usage is TRBV5-4 and J usage is TRBJ1-3; D is unresolved. CDR3 length: 16 amino acids. Trimming left V 0 bases short and J 1 base short, with 11 bases between. Germline-derived CDR1 and CDR2 are SGHNT and YYREEE (reference sequence).